This T cell receptor (beta chain) was documented in a study of brain T cells in children with intractable seizures. Sequencing was limited to surgery cases with top T cell transcript signatures in brain tissue. As to this clone: Antigen specificity is unknown.

Profiling relied on immunoSEQ multiplex PCR, and the TCRdb table lists in-frame clones only, not all of them. The sample includes about 80,000 clones, around 91% seen only once; the top ten take roughly 24%. Study-wide results and limits: Only CDR3 sequence similarity suggested viral specificity, without known HCMV serostatus.

V shed 4 bases and J 5 bases; nucleotides not matched to a gene: 4. The germline gives CDR1 KGHSH, CDR2 LQKENI. CDR3 size: 13 residues. The source of this sequence is a girl aged 2 to 9 with Rasmussen encephalitis and intractable seizures. This chain joins TRBV18 and TRBJ1-1; 7 bases align to TRBD1. This sample comprised peripheral blood, obtained at surgery. For the CDR3, the DNA is TGTGCCAGCTCACTGGGACAGTTAACTGAAGCTTTCTTT. The encoded protein is CASSLGQLTEAFF.